This entry lists 15 T cell receptor beta chains sequenced from one sample in a study of PD-1 blockade in classical Hodgkin lymphoma. The time point was: newly diagnosed, previously untreated cHL patient sample. Isolated CD8+ T cells were derived from thawed PBMCs through magnetic negative selection. The assay was immunoSEQ multiplex PCR, and TCRdb's table has in-frame clones only and misses some. The data contain roughly 20,000 clones, more than 75% of them singletons. The sample taken for sequencing was CD8+ T cells from blood. These receptors came from a human donor with classical Hodgkin lymphoma.

This chain joins TRBV19 and TRBJ1-2; 9 positions match TRBD1. Germline loops: CDR1 LNHDA, CDR2 SQIVND (reference sequence). The CDR3 extends over 15 amino acids. After removal of 5 bases from V and 6 bases from J, the junction contained 10 bases not matched to a gene. The CDR3: CASSGRTGAPHGYTF. CDR3 coding DNA: TGTGCCAGTAGTGGACGGACAGGGGCGCCCCATGGCTACACCTTC.

The CDR3 loop reads CASSLRISYNEQFF. Here the CDR3 DNA reads TGTGCCAGCAGCTTAAGAATATCCTACAATGAGCAGTTCTTC. The rearrangement joins TRBV7-2 to TRBJ2-1; D is unclear. V was clipped by 2 bases and J by 1 base, with 6 bases between them. The CDR3 is made up of 14 amino acids. Germline CDR1 and CDR2: SGHTA and FQGNSA.

The chain uses TRBV5-8 and TRBJ1-1; 10 bases map to TRBD1. V was clipped by 3 bases and J by 3 bases; unmatched bases: 14. CDR1 and CDR2 from the germline V gene are SGHTS and YDEGEE. This CDR3 comprises 18 residues. This chain's CDR3 is CASSSTSGTGVVDTEAFF. The CDR3 bases are TGTGCCAGCAGCTCCACTTCCGGGACAGGGGTGGTGGACACTGAAGCTTTCTTT.

The V and J genes are TRBV28 and TRBJ1-5; the match to TRBD1 covers 8 bases. Germline trimming cut 6 bases from V and 7 bases from J; bases unmatched to any gene: 11. From germline, CDR1 is MDHEN and CDR2 SYDVKM. The CDR3 length is 15 residues. CDR3 loop: CASSPKDRVDQPQHF. In DNA, the CDR3 is TGTGCCAGCAGCCCCAAGGACAGGGTGGACCAGCCCCAGCATTTT.

The rearrangement joins TRBV7-9 to TRBJ1-6, with 8 bases matching TRBD1. The CDR3 consists of 14 residues. Trimming at V came to 11 bases and at J to 0 bases, leaving 3 bases not matched to a gene. Germline assignment: CDR1 SEHNR and CDR2 FQNEAQ (reference sequence). This chain's CDR3 is CASQGASYNSPLHF. CDR3 nucleotide sequence: TGTGCCTCGCAGGGGGCCTCCTATAATTCACCCCTCCACTTT.

The chain combines TRBV2 with TRBJ2-5; 11 positions agree with TRBD2. The V gene's germline CDR1 is SNHLY and CDR2 FYNNEI. The length of the CDR3 is 14 residues. V lost 9 bases, J lost 0 bases, and 3 bases stayed unmatched. The CDR3 DNA sequence: TGTGCCAGTAGGACTAGCGGGTACCAAGAGACCCAGTACTTC. It specifies CASRTSGYQETQYF.

The chain carries TRBV14 and TRBJ1-3, with D maybe TRBD1 (5 bases). Trimming pared 9 bases from V and 2 bases from J, leaving 17 bases between. CDR1 and CDR2 from the germline V gene are SGHDN and FVKESK. The CDR3 length is 15 residues. The CDR3 DNA sequence: TGTGCCAGTGCCCCAGGGAGGACCACTGGAAACACCATATATTTT. As protein: CASAPGRTTGNTIYF.

In its sample, this clone was seen a few times. V is TRBV7-8 and J is TRBJ2-1; D remains unclear. CDR1 is SGHVS, CDR2 FQNEAQ, per germline. Trimming removed 1 base at V and 8 bases at J, with 0 bases between. The CDR3 is made up of 10 amino acids. CDR3: CASSLDEQFF. CDR3 in DNA: TGTGCCAGCAGCTTAGATGAGCAGTTCTTC.

This clone was seen once. This chain links TRBV19 with TRBJ2-7; TRBD2 aligns across 8 bases. The CDR3 is 15 residues long. The trim removed 5 bases at V and 5 bases at J, leaving 11 bases unmatched. Per germline, CDR1 LNHDA and CDR2 SQIVND (reference sequence). This chain's CDR3 is CASSQNSGTGNEQYF. Written as DNA, the CDR3 is TGTGCCAGTAGTCAAAATAGCGGGACTGGGAACGAGCAGTACTTC.

V gene TRBV5-6 combines with J gene TRBJ2-7, with D hard to call. Germline-derived CDR1 and CDR2 are SGHDT and YYEEEE. The CDR3 runs 13 residues. V was cut by 1 base and J by 2 bases, with 7 bases left in between. CDR3 DNA sequence: TGTGCCAGCAGCTTGAGGGATACCTACGAGCAGTACTTC. It translates to CASSLRDTYEQYF. Based on the CDR3 plus reference TRBV5-6 and TRBJ2-7, the full variable domain is DAGVTQSPTHLIKTRGQQVTLRCSPKSGHDTVSWYQQALGQGPQFIFQYYEEEERQRGNFPDRFSGHQFPNYSSELNVNALLLGDSALYLCASSLRDTYEQYFGPGTRLTVT.

In this sample, this clone turned up once. The chain couples TRBV7-2 to TRBJ1-4, with 7 bases matching TRBD1. The ends lost 5 bases at V and 8 bases at J; junction bases unmatched: 11. This CDR3 contains 15 residues. The germline CDR1 and CDR2 sequences are SGHTA and FQGNSA. This CDR3 reads CASSRSTGVGEKLFF. The CDR3 DNA reads TGTGCCAGCAGCCGTAGTACAGGGGTCGGGGAAAAACTGTTTTTT.

The rearrangement joins TRBV28 to TRBJ2-3; maybe TRBD2 (5 bases). The germline gives CDR1 MDHEN, CDR2 SYDVKM. This CDR3 has 14 amino acids. The V end was cut by 6 bases, the J end by 1 base, with 11 bases between. The CDR3: CASRSSAGTDTQYF. CDR3 DNA sequence: TGTGCCAGCAGGAGTAGCGCGGGCACAGATACGCAGTATTTT.

The gene calls are TRBV6-6 and TRBJ2-7, with D maybe TRBD2 (5 bases). The J call could be wrong; TRBJ2-5 is a better fit for the DNA end. This CDR3 is built from 13 residues. Per the germline V gene, CDR1 is MNHNY and CDR2 is SVGAGI (reference sequence). For the CDR3, the DNA is TGTGCCAGCAGGAGGACTCATCTAGAGACCCAGTACTTC. Protein product: CASRRTHLETQYF.

This rearrangement joins TRBV13 to TRBJ2-1; the D is unclear. The CDR3 consists of 13 residues. CDR1 and CDR2 from the germline V gene are PRHDT and FYEKMQ (reference sequence). V lost 5 bases to trimming and J lost 5 bases, with 10 bases between them. This CDR3 reads CASSPNKDNEQFF. CDR3 sequence (DNA): TGTGCCAGCAGCCCAAACAAGGACAATGAGCAGTTCTTC.

The chain joins TRBV7-2 to TRBJ2-1; D ambiguous. V lost 0 bases and J lost 0, with 6 bases in between. CDR1 and CDR2 (germline): SGHTA, FQGNSA. This CDR3 spans 15 amino acids. The CDR3 DNA follows: TGTGCCAGCAGCTTAGCGATCAGCTCCTACAATGAGCAGTTCTTC. Its protein is CASSLAISSYNEQFF.